This record looks at one TCR beta chain sequence and its context. Original processing methods: Estimates of nucleated cell counts were drawn from the amplification of reference gene primers. TCRdb keeps only in-frame clones here, not all; method: immunoSEQ multiplex PCR. V, J and clone size are those of that table, while D and trimming were read from the DNA. Of more than 200,000 clones listed, more than 70% were seen once; the top ten hold 2.1%. Trimming cost V 8 bases and J 4 bases; bases outside gene matches: 6. The CDR3 contains 14 residues. CDR1 and CDR2 (germline): MNHEY, SMNVEV (reference sequence). This specimen belongs to a study of blood T cell repertoires in COVID-19. Study-wide context: Sites in the United States, Italy and Spain provided acute and convalescent COVID-19 samples. PBMCs, B-cell-depleted T cells, or T cells were the source of the cDNA or gDNA that made up the material.

The specimen sequenced was peripheral blood. The rearrangement joins TRBV27 to TRBJ2-7; 12 bases map to TRBD2. This clonotype was obtained from a woman between 35 and 50 years old who had recovered from COVID-19. The CDR3 reads CASSKTSGSYEQYF. The CDR3 coding sequence is TGTGCCAGCTCAAAGACTAGCGGGAGTTACGAGCAGTACTTC.